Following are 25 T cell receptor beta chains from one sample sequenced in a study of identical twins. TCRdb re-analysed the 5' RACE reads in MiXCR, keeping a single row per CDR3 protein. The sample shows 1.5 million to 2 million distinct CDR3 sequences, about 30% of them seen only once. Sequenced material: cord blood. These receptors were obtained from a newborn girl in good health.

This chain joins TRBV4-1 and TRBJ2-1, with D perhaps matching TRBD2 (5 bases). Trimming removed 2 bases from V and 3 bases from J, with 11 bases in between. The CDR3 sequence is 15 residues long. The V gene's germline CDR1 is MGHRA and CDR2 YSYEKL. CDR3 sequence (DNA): TGCGCCAGCAGCCAATTTCAGCGGATCTACAATGAGCAGTTCTTC. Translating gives CASSQFQRIYNEQFF.

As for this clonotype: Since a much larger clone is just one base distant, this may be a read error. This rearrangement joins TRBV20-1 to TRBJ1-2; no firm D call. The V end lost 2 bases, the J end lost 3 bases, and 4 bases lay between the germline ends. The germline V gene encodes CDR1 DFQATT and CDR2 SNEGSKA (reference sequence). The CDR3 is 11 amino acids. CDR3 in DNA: TGCAGTGCTAGACAGCACTATGGCTACACCTTC. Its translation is CSARQHYGYTF.

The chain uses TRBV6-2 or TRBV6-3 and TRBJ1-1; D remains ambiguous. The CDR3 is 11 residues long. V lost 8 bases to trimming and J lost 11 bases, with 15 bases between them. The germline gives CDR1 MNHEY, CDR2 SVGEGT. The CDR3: CASPGPLGAFF. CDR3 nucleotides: TGTGCCAGCCCCGGGCCGTTAGGGGCTTTCTTT.

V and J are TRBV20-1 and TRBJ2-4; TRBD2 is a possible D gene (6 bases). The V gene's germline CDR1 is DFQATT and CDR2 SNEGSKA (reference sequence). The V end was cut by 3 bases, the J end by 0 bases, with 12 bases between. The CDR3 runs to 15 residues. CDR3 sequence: CSASVGGTAKNIQYF. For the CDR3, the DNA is TGCAGTGCTAGTGTGGGGGGAACAGCCAAAAACATTCAGTACTTC.

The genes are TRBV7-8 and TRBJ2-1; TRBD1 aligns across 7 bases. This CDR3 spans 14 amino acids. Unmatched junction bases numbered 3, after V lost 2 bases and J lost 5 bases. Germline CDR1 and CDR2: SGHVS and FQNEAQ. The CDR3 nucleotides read TGTGCCAGCAGCTTAATGACAGGGAACAATGAGCAGTTCTTC. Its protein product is CASSLMTGNNEQFF.

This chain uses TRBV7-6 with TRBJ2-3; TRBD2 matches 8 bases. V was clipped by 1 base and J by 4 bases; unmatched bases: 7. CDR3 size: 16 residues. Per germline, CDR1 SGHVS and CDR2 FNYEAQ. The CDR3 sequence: CASSLEDIAGPDTQYF. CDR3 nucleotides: TGTGCCAGCAGCTTAGAGGACATAGCGGGACCAGATACGCAGTATTTT.

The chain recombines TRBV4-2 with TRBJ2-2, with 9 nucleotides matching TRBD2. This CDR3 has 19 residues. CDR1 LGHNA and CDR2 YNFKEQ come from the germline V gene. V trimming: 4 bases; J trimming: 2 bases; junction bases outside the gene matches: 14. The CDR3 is CASSRVRLAGSLNTGELFF. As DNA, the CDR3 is TGTGCCAGCAGCCGAGTTCGGCTAGCGGGGTCCCTAAACACCGGGGAGCTGTTTTTT.

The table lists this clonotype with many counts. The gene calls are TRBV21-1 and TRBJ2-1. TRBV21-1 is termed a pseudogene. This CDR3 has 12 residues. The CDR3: CASSKLYNEQFF. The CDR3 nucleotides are TGTGCCAGCAGTAAATTATACAATGAGCAGTTCTTC.

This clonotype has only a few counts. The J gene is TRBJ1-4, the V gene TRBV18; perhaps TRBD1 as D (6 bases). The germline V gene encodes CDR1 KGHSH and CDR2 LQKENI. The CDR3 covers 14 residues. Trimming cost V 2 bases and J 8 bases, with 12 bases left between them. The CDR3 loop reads CASSPSPGAEKLFF. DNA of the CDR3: TGTGCCAGCTCACCATCGCCGGGGGCCGAAAAACTGTTTTTT.

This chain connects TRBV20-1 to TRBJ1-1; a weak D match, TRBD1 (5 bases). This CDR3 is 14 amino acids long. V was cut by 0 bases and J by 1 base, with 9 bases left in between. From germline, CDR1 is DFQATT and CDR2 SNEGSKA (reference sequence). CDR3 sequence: CSAREGHANTEAFF. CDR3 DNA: TGCAGTGCTAGAGAAGGACACGCGAACACTGAAGCTTTCTTT.

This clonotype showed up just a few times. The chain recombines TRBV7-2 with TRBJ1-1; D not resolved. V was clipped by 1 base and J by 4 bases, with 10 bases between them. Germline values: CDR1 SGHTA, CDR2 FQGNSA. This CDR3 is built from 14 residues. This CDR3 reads CASSLGRHPTEAFF. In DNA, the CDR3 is TGTGCCAGCAGCTTAGGACGACATCCCACTGAAGCTTTCTTT.

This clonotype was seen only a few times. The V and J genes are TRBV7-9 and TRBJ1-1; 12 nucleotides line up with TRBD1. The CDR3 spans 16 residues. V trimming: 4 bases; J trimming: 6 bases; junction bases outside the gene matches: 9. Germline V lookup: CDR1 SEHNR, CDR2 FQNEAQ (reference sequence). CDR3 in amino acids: CASSSWDRGLRSEAFF. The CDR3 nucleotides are TGTGCCAGCAGCTCATGGGACAGGGGGCTGAGGTCTGAAGCTTTCTTT.

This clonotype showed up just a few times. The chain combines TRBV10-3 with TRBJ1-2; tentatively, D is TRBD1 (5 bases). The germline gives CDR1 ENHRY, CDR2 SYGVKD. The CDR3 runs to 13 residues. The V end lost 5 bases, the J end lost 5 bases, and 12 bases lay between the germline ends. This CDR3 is CAISPGSEYGYTF. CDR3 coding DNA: TGTGCCATCAGTCCAGGGTCGGAATATGGCTACACCTTC.

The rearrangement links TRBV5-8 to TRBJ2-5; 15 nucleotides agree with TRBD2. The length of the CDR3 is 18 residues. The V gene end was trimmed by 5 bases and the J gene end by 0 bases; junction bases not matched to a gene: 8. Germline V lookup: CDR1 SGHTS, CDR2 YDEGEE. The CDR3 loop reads CASRKGLAGGRHQETQYF. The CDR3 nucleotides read TGTGCCAGCAGGAAGGGACTAGCGGGGGGCCGCCACCAAGAGACCCAGTACTTC. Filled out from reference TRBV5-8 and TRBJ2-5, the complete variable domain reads EAGVTQSPTHLIKTRGQQATLRCSPISGHTSVYWYQQALGLGLQFLLWYDEGEERNRGNFPPRFSGRQFPNYSSELNVNALELEDSALYLCASRKGLAGGRHQETQYFGPGTRLLVL.

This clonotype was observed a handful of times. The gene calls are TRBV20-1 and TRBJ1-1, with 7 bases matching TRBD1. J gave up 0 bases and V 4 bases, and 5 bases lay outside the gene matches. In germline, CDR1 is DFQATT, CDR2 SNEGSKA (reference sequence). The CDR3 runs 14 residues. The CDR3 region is CSANRGFMNTEAFF. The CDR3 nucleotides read TGCAGTGCTAACAGGGGTTTCATGAACACTGAAGCTTTCTTT.

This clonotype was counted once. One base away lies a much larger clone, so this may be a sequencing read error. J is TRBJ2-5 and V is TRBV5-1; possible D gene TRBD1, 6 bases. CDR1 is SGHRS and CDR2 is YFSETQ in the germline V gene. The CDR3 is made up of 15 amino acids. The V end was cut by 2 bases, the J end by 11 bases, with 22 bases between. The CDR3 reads CASSFATGLLNEQYF. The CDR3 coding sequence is TGCGCCAGCAGCTTCGCGACAGGCCTACTCAATGAGCAGTACTTC. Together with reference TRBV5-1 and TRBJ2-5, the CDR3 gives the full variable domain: KAGVTQTPRYLIKTRGQQVTLSCSPISGHRSVSWYQQTPGQGLQFLFEYFSETQRNKGNFPGRFSGRQFSNSRSEMNVSTLELGDSALYLCASSFATGLLNEQYFGPGTRLLVL.

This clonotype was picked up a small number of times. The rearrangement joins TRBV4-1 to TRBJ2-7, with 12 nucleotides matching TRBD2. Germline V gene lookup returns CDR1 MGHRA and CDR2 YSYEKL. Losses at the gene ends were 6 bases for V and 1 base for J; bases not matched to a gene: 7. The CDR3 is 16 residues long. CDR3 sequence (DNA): TGCGCCAGCAGTCGGGGAGGACTAGCGGGGTCCTACGAGCAGTACTTC. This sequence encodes CASSRGGLAGSYEQYF.

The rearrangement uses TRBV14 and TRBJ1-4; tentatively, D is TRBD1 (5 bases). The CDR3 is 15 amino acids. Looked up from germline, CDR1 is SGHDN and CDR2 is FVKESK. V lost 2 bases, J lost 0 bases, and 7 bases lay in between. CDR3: CASSQLGATNEKLFF. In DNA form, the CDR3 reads TGTGCCAGCAGCCAACTGGGGGCAACTAATGAAAAACTGTTTTTT.

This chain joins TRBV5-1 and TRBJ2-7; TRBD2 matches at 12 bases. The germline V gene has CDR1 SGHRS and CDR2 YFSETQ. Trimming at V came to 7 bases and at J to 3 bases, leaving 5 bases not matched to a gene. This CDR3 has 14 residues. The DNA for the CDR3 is TGCGCCAGCGCGGGACTAGCGGGTTTCTACGAGCAGTACTTC. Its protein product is CASAGLAGFYEQYF.

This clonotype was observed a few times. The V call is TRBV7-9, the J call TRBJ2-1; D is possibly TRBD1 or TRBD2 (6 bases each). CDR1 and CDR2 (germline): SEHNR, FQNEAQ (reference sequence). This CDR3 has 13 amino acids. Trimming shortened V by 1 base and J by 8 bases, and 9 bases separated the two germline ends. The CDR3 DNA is TGTGCCAGCAGCTTAGTAGGGGGGTATGAGCAGTTCTTC. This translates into CASSLVGGYEQFF.

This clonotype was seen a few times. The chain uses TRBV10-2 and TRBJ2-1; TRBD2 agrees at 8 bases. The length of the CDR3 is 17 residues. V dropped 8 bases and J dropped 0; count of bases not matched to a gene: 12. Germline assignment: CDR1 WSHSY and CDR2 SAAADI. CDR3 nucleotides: TGCGCCAGCGGGACTAGTTCTTTTTTGGGCTCCTACAATGAGCAGTTCTTC. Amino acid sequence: CASGTSSFLGSYNEQFF.

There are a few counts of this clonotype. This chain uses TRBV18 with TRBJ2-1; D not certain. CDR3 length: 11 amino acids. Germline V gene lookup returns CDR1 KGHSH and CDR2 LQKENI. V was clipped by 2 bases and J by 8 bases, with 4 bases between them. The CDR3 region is CASSPNDEQFF. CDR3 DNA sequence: TGTGCCAGCTCACCAAATGATGAGCAGTTCTTC.

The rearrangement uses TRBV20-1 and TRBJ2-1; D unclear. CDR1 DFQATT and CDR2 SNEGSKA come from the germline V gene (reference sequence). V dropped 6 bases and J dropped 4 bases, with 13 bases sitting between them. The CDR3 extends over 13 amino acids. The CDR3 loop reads CSATRFGYNEQFF. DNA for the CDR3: TGCAGTGCCACGCGGTTCGGGTACAATGAGCAGTTCTTC.

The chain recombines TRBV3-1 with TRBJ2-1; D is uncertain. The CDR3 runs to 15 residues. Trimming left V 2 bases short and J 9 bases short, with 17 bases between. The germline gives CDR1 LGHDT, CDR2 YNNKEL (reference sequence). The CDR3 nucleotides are TGTGCCAGCAGCCAATTGGAGCACCTCTCGCGTGAGCAGTTCTTC. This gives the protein CASSQLEHLSREQFF.

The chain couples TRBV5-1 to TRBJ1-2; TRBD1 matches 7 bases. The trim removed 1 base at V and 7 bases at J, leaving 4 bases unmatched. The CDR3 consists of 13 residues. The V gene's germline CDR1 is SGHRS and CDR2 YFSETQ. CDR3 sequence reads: CASSLSGGPGYTF. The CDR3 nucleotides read TGCGCCAGCAGCTTGTCAGGGGGACCTGGCTACACCTTC.